This TCR beta chain appears in the sequencing data of a study of PD-1 blockade in classical Hodgkin lymphoma (dated by TCRdb to about 2020). In the study overall: Nivolumab dosing was 3 mg/kg intravenously every 2 weeks, continuing until either disease progression or unacceptable toxicity. The study used TCR beta sequencing and CyTOF to define a peripheral blood immune signature of response to PD-1 blockade in classical Hodgkin lymphoma.

Concerning this clone: Its antigen specificity is not known. Per-base quality was not reported, and no clone a single base away is much larger than it.

Study-wide findings and limitations: Patients starting nivolumab less than 1 year after ASCT had lower diversity and were excluded from later analyses to avoid confounding by immune reconstitution. The study covered only a single clinical trial cohort, and the causes of the repertoire differences, possibly disease activity or prior therapy, were still not defined. Baseline TCR diversity was reported to be lower in newly diagnosed patients than in healthy donors and to be lower still in relapsed/refractory patients. Among trial patients, those achieving complete response had baseline diversity similar to that of newly diagnosed patients, while diversity was significantly lower in partial responders and progressors. CD4+ but not CD8+ TCR diversity rose significantly by C4D1 (p=0.0027 vs p=0.16), most apparent in complete responders (p=0.02).

The time point label, read with the paper, signifies: cycle 2 day 1 (C2D1) of nivolumab. All trial patients had relapsed after autologous stem cell transplantation, with cohorts A, B and C differing in prior brentuximab vedotin exposure. The trial cohort was composed of approximately 56 patients with relapsed/refractory classical Hodgkin lymphoma, for whom complete response, partial response or progressive disease was recorded as best overall response. In the multi-cohort phase II CheckMate 205 trial, trial patients received single-agent nivolumab. An independent review committee assessed best overall response by applying the 2007 International Working Group response criteria. Trial PBMCs were obtained immediately prior to nivolumab initiation (C1D1) and on therapy at cycle 2 day 1 and cycle 4 day 1. After peripheral blood was drawn into 8 mL Vacutainer Cell Preparation Tubes, PBMCs were isolated by centrifugation and then cryopreserved.

Genomic DNA was extracted with the Qiagen DNeasy kit from unsorted PBMCs and from negatively selected CD4+ and CD8+ fractions. Using primers that anneal to V and J segments, immunoSEQ multiplex PCR amplified the TCR beta CDR3 regions. A synthetic immune receptor repertoire was used to minimize amplification bias, and any remaining bias was removed computationally after sequencing. Per the original workflow: Custom Python scripts were used to quantify repertoire diversity as the Shannon entropy index. The unsorted, CD4+ and CD8+ repertoires were each analyzed separately, with the exception of combined analyses, where CD4+ and CD8+ sequences were merged in silico. A clone counted as expanded when the clone's frequency after treatment rose at least 2-fold relative to C1D1, and clones undetected at baseline were given a pseudocount of 0.5. Singleton clones were defined as clones with 0 or 1 copy at C1D1, and non-singleton clones were defined as clones with 2 or more copies. Clones expanded in unsorted samples were annotated as CD4+, CD8+ or unknown by matching protein sequences in sorted samples from the same patient. Wilcoxon tests on paired samples were used to test diversity changes from C1D1 to C4D1. Imported from immuneACCESS, the table was reduced by TCRdb to in-frame sequences with V and J called. These copies leave out some clones; in studies compared against another copy, an unresolved V gene accounts for under half, and the cause of the remainder is not known. The V and J calls and clone size are taken from that table; D and trimming were inferred from the DNA. The sample contains tens of thousands of clones, 80% to 90% of them found a single time. Together, the top ten hold roughly 10% of the sample.

Sample: peripheral blood mononuclear cells (PBMCs), taken before the second cycle of nivolumab. The receptor's source is a human donor with classical Hodgkin lymphoma.

The nucleotides read TGTGCCAGCAGCCTCTCTTCGGAAAGATCCTACGAGCAGTACTTC. Its protein reads: CASSLSSERSYEQYF. The receptor chain draws on TRBV13 and TRBJ2-7; the D gene remains uncertain. Reading the germline V gene (reference sequence) gives CDR1 PRHDT and CDR2 FYEKMQ. The CDR3 runs 15 residues from the cysteine to the phenylalanine. Just the 45-base CDR3 DNA is kept, in frame starting at base 1. The germline ends are 15 bases apart after V is trimmed by 5 bases and J by 1 base.